This is a list of T cell receptor beta chains from one sample in a study of T cell repertoires in cytomegalovirus infection. TCRdb reprocessed the reads with MiXCR, giving one entry per CDR3 protein. The sample includes about 570,000 distinct CDR3 sequences, around two fifths of them seen just once. No antigen is known for these receptors. The specimen was cultured PBMCs, collected from culture after CMV antigen stimulation. Source of these receptors: a human donor in good health (CMV status not recorded). Some clones in this sample may be carry-over from other donors' samples. Each CDR3 is given with its conserved first and last residue. D genes are given only for firm matches. Some rows mark clone size as missing; the rest say once, few, many or name a class of expanded clone.

cdr3_length | clone_size | d_call | j_call | v_call | cdr3_nt | cdr3_aa
14 | - | - | TRBJ1-2 | TRBV6-1 | TGTGCCAGCAGTGAAGTCGGGTTCGGCTATGGCTACACCTTC | CASSEVGFGYGYTF
15 | - | - | TRBJ2-7 | TRBV7-8 | TGTGCCAGCAGCTTAGAGGCGGGGGCGGGCTACGAGCAGTACTTC | CASSLEAGAGYEQYF
19 | - | - | TRBJ2-1 | TRBV7-6 | TGTGCCAGCAGCCTCGGACCTAAATTGGAGGGAGGCCTCGGTCCTGAGCAGTTCTTC | CASSLGPKLEGGLGPEQFF
19 | - | - | TRBJ1-5 | TRBV27 | TGTGCCGGCAGTTTGGGCCCGCAGGCGAACCTTTATAGCAATCAGCCCCAGCATTTT | CAGSLGPQANLYSNQPQHF
12 | once | - | TRBJ2-2 | TRBV7-9 | TGTGCCAGCAGCCACCCAGCCGGGGAGCTGTTTTTT | CASSHPAGELFF
14 | few | - | TRBJ2-7 | TRBV28 | TGTGCCAGCAGTTTGTCAGGGATTTCCTTCGAGCAGTACTTC | CASSLSGISFEQYF
17 | - | - | TRBJ2-3 | TRBV4-1 | TGCGCCAGCAGCCAAGGTGTGCAGCGGAGCCTCACAGATACGCAGTATTTT | CASSQGVQRSLTDTQYF
13 | - | - | TRBJ2-7 | TRBV20-1 | TGCAGTGCGGCTCCGGTGGACAAGTACGAGCAGTACTTC | CSAAPVDKYEQYF
14 | - | - | TRBJ2-2 | TRBV7-9 | TGTGCCAGCAGTCTCCAAGGGGAGGCCGGGGAGCTGTTTTTT | CASSLQGEAGELFF
18 | - | TRBD2 | TRBJ2-3 | TRBV27 | TGTGCCAGCAGTTTGGCCTTTGGGCTAGCGGGGACTACAGATACGCAGTATTTT | CASSLAFGLAGTTDTQYF
12 | few | - | TRBJ1-2 | TRBV7-8 | TGTGCCAGCAGCCAATGGAACTATGGCTACACCTTC | CASSQWNYGYTF
12 | once | - | TRBJ1-4 | TRBV2 | TGTGCCACCGCCCCGATTGGTGAAAAACTGTTTTTT | CATAPIGEKLFF
14 | many | - | TRBJ2-3 | TRBV7-2 | TGTGCCAGCAACACCCGGACTCGCACAGATACGCAGTATTTT | CASNTRTRTDTQYF
13 | - | - | TRBJ1-2 | TRBV5-1 | TGCGCCAGCAGCTTGAACAGGGAGTATGGCTACACCTTC | CASSLNREYGYTF
18 | few | TRBD2 | TRBJ2-3 | TRBV5-4 | TGTGCCAGCAGCTTGGGGCACGCGGGAGGGGGGGGCACAGATACGCAGTATTTT | CASSLGHAGGGGTDTQYF
15 | - | - | TRBJ2-7 | TRBV7-2 | TGTGCCAGCAGCTTAATCCGGGGGTACTCCTACGAGCAGTACTTC | CASSLIRGYSYEQYF
14 | - | - | TRBJ1-2 | TRBV5-4 | TGTGCCAGCGCAATGGCAGGGGTAGGGTATGGCTACACCTTC | CASAMAGVGYGYTF
13 | - | - | TRBJ1-4 | TRBV2 | TGTGCCAGCGTCCGGGGTGCTAATGAAAAACTGTTTTTT | CASVRGANEKLFF
13 | - | TRBD1 | TRBJ1-5 | TRBV6-6 | TGTGCCAGCAGCACAGGGGACAATCAGCCCCAGCATTTT | CASSTGDNQPQHF
17 | few | TRBD2 | TRBJ2-1 | TRBV27 | TGTGCCAGCAGTTCACTAGCGGGGAGGCGATTGGACAATGAGCAGTTCTTC | CASSSLAGRRLDNEQFF
14 | few | - | TRBJ1-2 | TRBV19 | TGTGCCAGTAGTCCCAGAGGAGGTCCCTATGGCTACACCTTC | CASSPRGGPYGYTF
17 | - | TRBD1 | TRBJ2-3 | TRBV7-2 | TGTGCCAGCAGCTTAAGGGGTGGCCAGGGGGTAGCGGATACGCAGTATTTT | CASSLRGGQGVADTQYF
16 | - | - | TRBJ2-1 | TRBV3-1 | TGTGCCAGCAGCCCCCGCGCCCGTACGGGGGCGCGTGAGCAGTTCTTC | CASSPRARTGAREQFF
16 | - | TRBD2 | TRBJ2-7 | TRBV28 | TGTGCCAGCACCCCTGTCGGCACTAGCGGGTTCTACGAGCAGTACTTC | CASTPVGTSGFYEQYF
14 | few | TRBD2 | TRBJ2-1 | TRBV19 | TGTGCCAGCGCGGGGGGACCCTCCTACAATGAGCAGTTCTTC | CASAGGPSYNEQFF
14 | - | - | TRBJ1-2 | TRBV12-3/TRBV12-4 | TGTGCCAGCAGTTTAGGGACAGCCCCGTATGGCTACACCTTC | CASSLGTAPYGYTF
18 | - | - | TRBJ2-3 | TRBV4-3 | TGCGCCAGCAGCCAAGAGCAGGGAATTTCGACTAGCACAGATACGCAGTATTTT | CASSQEQGISTSTDTQYF
14 | - | - | TRBJ2-7 | TRBV6-2/TRBV6-3 | TGTGCCAGCAGTAAAGGACTCCCCTCCTACGAGCAGTACTTC | CASSKGLPSYEQYF
15 | - | TRBD2 | TRBJ2-3 | TRBV14 | TGTGCCAGCAGCCAAGAACGTACTAGCGGAGATACGCAGTATTTT | CASSQERTSGDTQYF
16 | few | - | TRBJ2-5 | TRBV11-2 | TGTGCCAGCAGCCCTGAATGGGACTCACAGGGAGAGACCCAGTACTTC | CASSPEWDSQGETQYF
15 | - | - | TRBJ1-1 | TRBV12-3/TRBV12-4 | TGTGCCAGCAGTTTAATCACAGGTCATAACACTGAAGCTTTCTTT | CASSLITGHNTEAFF
16 | - | - | TRBJ2-1 | TRBV4-1 | TGCGCCAGCAGCCAAGAAGAGCCCAGGTCCTACAATGAGCAGTTCTTC | CASSQEEPRSYNEQFF
19 | - | TRBD1 | TRBJ2-6 | TRBV5-4 | TGTGCCAGCAGCGGGGAACCGGGACAGGGAACGAGTGGGGCCAACGTCCTGACTTTC | CASSGEPGQGTSGANVLTF
11 | - | - | TRBJ2-1 | TRBV12-3/TRBV12-4 | TGTGCCAGCAGTAAGACAAATGAGCAGTTCTTC | CASSKTNEQFF
15 | - | - | TRBJ2-7 | TRBV7-9 | TGTGCCAGCAGCTTAGCGGACCAACCCATCTACGAGCAGTACTTC | CASSLADQPIYEQYF
17 | once | - | TRBJ1-2 | TRBV7-2 | TGTGCCAGCAGCTTGGTAGTGACGATCTCGGGAAACTATGGCTACACCTTC | CASSLVVTISGNYGYTF
14 | few | - | TRBJ1-3 | TRBV19 | TGTGCCAGTAGTATCAGTGGAGCTGGAAACACCATATATTTT | CASSISGAGNTIYF
15 | few | TRBD1 | TRBJ1-4 | TRBV7-8 | TGTGCCAGCAGCCCGGACAGGGGGCCGCGTCATCGTCTGTTTTTT | CASSPDRGPRHRLFF
15 | - | - | TRBJ2-1 | TRBV5-4 | TGTGCCAGCAGCCGCATTTTCGGGATACACAATGAGCAGTTCTTC | CASSRIFGIHNEQFF
13 | few | - | TRBJ2-3 | TRBV5-6 | TGTGCCAGCAGCCGGTCTGGTTTGGATACGCAGTATTTT | CASSRSGLDTQYF
12 | - | - | TRBJ2-2 | TRBV7-9 | TGTGCCAGCAGCTTTACTGACGGGGAGCTGTTTTTT | CASSFTDGELFF
12 | - | - | TRBJ2-3 | TRBV24-1 | TGTGCCACCAGTGATTTCAAAGATACGCAGTATTTT | CATSDFKDTQYF
15 | few | - | TRBJ1-3 | TRBV6-1 | TGTGCCAGCAGGCTACAGCTCCGCTCTGGAAACACCATATATTTT | CASRLQLRSGNTIYF
17 | - | - | TRBJ2-1 | TRBV19 | TGTGCCAGTAGTATAGCGGCGGGGGCCCTCTCCTACAATGAGCAGTTCTTC | CASSIAAGALSYNEQFF
14 | - | - | TRBJ2-1 | TRBV20-1 | TGCAGTGCTAGAAGGGGGAGGGGGGACAATGAGCAGTTCTTC | CSARRGRGDNEQFF
17 | many | TRBD1 | TRBJ1-6 | TRBV5-1 | TGCGCCAGCAGCCCCCTCCCGGGACAGGTGGACAATTCACCCCTCCACTTT | CASSPLPGQVDNSPLHF
13 | many | - | TRBJ2-5 | TRBV7-2 | TGTGCCAGCAGCTTACTTCAGTCGGAGACCCAGTACTTC | CASSLLQSETQYF
12 | - | - | TRBJ2-2 | TRBV10-3 | TGTGCCTTCCTCCCTACATCCGGGGAGCTGTTTTTT | CAFLPTSGELFF
14 | - | TRBD1 | TRBJ1-1 | TRBV7-2 | TGTGCCAGCAGCCCCGGGACAGGGAGGGCTGAAGCTTTCTTT | CASSPGTGRAEAFF
15 | - | - | TRBJ2-6 | TRBV7-6 | TGTGCCAGCAGCCAGGGGGGGGCCGGGGCCAACGTCCTGACTTTC | CASSQGGAGANVLTF
17 | - | - | TRBJ1-5 | TRBV19 | TGTGCCAGTAGTATAGATCTGAGAGGAATAGGCAATCAGCCCCAGCATTTT | CASSIDLRGIGNQPQHF
12 | - | - | TRBJ2-1 | TRBV5-5 | TGTGCCAGCAGCTTGTGGGATGATGAGCAGTTCTTC | CASSLWDDEQFF
16 | - | - | TRBJ1-4 | TRBV18 | TGTGCCAGCTCACCATCAACAGGTGCAACTAATGAAAAACTGTTTTTT | CASSPSTGATNEKLFF